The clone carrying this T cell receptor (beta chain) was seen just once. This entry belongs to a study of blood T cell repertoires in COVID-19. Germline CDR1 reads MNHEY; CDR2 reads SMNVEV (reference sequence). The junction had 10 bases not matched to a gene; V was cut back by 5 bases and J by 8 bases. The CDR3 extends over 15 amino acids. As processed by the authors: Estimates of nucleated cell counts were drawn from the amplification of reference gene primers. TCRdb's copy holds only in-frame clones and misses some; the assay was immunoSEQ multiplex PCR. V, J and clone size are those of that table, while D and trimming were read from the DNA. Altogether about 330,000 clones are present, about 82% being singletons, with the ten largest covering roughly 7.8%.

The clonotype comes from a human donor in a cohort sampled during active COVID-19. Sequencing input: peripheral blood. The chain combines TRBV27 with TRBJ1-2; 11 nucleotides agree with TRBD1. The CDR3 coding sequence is TGTGCCAGCAGTCGACAAGGGACAGGGGGATACGGCTACACCTTC. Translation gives CASSRQGTGGYGYTF.